Reported below is one TCR beta chain. Its antigen remains unidentified. Clones were read by immunoSEQ multiplex PCR, and TCRdb kept only the in-frame ones, dropping some. In the table there are some 1 million clones, about 70% of which are singletons. This entry comes from a study of shared clonotypes between healthy human individuals. The study, taken as a whole, reports: Naive subsets usually exceeded memory subsets in estimated richness. With a few donors compared, around 4.7% of naive CD4 clonotypes were shared. Inspection by rarefaction showed sorted-subset sequencing to be incomplete despite large depth. Lower generation probabilities were found for non-shared clonotypes than for those shared by all four donors.

Specimen: memory CD4+ T cells sorted from blood. The subset denotes: CD45RA-negative fraction. The TCR sequence derives from a man younger than 35 in good health.

CDR3 amino acids: CASSAPRGGSQETQYF. CDR3 nucleotides: TGTGCCAGCAGCGCTCCCCGGGGGGGGTCTCAAGAGACCCAGTACTTC. The chain carries TRBV5-4 and TRBJ2-5, with TRBD2 identical over 8 bases. V was clipped by 4 bases and J by 2 bases; unmatched bases: 10. The CDR3 is 16 residues long. Germline CDR1 SGHNT, CDR2 YYREEE (reference sequence).